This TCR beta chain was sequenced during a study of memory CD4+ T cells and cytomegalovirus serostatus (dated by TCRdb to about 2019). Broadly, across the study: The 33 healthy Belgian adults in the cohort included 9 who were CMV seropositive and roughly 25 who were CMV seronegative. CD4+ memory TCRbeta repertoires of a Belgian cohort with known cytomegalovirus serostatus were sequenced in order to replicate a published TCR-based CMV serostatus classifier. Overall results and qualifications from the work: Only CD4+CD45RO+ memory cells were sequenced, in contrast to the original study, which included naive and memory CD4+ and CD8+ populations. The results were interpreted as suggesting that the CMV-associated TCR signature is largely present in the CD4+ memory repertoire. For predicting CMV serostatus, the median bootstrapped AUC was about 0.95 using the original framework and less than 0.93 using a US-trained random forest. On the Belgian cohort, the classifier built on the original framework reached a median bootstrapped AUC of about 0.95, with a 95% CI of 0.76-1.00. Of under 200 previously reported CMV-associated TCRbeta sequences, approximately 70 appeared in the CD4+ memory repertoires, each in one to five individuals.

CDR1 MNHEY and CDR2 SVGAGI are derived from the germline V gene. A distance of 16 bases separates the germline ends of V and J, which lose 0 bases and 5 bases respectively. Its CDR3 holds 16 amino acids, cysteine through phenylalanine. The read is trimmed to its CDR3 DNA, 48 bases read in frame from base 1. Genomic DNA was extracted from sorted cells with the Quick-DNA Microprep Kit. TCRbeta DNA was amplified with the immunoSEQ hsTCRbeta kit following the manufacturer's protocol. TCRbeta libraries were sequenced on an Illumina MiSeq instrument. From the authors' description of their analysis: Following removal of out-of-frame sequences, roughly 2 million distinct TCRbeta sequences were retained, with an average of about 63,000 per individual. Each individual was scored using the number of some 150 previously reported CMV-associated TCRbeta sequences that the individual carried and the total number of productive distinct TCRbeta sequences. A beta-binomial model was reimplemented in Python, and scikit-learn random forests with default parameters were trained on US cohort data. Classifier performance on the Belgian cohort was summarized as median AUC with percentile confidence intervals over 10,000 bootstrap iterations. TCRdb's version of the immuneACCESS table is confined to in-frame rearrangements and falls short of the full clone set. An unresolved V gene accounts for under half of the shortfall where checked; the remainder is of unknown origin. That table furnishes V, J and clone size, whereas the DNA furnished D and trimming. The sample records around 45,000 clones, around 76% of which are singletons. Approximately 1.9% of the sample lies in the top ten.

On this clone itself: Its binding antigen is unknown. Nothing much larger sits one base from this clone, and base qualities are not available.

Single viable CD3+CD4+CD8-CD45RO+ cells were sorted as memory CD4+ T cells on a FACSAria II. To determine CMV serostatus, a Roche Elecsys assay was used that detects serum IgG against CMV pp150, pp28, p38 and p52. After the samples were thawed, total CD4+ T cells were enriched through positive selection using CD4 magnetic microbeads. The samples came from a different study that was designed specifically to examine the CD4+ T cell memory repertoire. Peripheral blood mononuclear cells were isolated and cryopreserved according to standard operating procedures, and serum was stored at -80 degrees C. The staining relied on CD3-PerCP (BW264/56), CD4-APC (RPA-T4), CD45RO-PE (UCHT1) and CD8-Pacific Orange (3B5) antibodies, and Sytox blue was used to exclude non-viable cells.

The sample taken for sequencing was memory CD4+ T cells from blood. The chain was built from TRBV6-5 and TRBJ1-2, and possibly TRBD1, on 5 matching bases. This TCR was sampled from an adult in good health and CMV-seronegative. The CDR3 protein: CASSYSRGGTSYGYTF. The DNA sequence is TGTGCCAGCAGTTACTCACGCGGGGGGACGTCGTATGGCTACACCTTC.